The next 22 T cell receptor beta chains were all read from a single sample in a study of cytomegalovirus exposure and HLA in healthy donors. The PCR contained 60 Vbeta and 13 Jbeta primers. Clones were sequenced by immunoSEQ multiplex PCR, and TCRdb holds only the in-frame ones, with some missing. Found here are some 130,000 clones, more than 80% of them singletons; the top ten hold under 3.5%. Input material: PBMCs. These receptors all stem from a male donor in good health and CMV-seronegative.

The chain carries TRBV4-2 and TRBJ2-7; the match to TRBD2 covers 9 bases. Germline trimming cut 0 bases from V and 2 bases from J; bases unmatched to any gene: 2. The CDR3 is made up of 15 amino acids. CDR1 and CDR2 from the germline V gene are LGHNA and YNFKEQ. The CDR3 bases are TGTGCCAGCAGCCAAGATCCTAGCGGGGCCTACGAGCAGTACTTC. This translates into CASSQDPSGAYEQYF.

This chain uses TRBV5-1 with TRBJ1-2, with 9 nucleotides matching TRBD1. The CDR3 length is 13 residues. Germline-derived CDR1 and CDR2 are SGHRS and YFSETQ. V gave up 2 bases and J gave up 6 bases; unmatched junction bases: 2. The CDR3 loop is CASSFDRGDGYTF. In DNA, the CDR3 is TGCGCCAGCAGCTTCGACAGGGGGGATGGCTACACCTTC.

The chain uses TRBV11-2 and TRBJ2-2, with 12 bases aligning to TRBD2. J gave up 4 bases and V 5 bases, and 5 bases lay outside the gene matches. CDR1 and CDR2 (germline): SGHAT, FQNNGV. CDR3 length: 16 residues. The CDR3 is CASSLAGGQATGELFF. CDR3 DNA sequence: TGTGCCAGCAGCCTAGCGGGGGGGCAGGCCACCGGGGAGCTGTTTTTT.

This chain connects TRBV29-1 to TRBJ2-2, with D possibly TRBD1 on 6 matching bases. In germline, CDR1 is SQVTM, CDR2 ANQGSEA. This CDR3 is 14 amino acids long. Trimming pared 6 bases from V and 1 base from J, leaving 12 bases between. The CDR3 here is CSVPDRRNTGELFF. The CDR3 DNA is TGCAGCGTACCCGACAGGAGGAACACCGGGGAGCTGTTTTTT.

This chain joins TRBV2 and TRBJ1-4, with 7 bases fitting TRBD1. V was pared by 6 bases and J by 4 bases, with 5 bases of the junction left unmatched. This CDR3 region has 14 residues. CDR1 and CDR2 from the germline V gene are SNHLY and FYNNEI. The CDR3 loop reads CASSPNRGNEKLFF. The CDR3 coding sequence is TGTGCCAGCAGCCCCAACAGGGGTAATGAAAAACTGTTTTTT.

In nucleotides, the CDR3 is TGTGCCAGCAGCTCGCGATTGATCTACACCTTC. As protein: CASSSRLIYTF. The chain couples TRBV6-1 to TRBJ1-2, with unresolved D. Trimming cost V 6 bases and J 10 bases, with 12 bases left between them. The CDR3 has 11 residues. Germline V gene sequence: CDR1 MNHNS, CDR2 SASEGT.

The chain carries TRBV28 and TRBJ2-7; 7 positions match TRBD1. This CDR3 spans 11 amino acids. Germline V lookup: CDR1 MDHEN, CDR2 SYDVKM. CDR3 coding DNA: TGTGTCACGACAGGGCGATACGAGCAGTACTTC. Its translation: CVTTGRYEQYF.

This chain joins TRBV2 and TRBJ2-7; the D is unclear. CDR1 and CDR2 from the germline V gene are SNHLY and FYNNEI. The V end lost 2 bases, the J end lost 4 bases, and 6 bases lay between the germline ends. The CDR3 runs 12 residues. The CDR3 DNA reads TGTGCCAGCAGTGAACCTATTTACGAGCAGTACTTC. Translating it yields CASSEPIYEQYF.

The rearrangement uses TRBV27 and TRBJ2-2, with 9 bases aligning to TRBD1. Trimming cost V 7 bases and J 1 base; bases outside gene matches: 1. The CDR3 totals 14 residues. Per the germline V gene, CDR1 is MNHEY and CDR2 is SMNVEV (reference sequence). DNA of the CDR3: TGTGCCAGCACGGGACAGGGGAACACCGGGGAGCTGTTTTTT. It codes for CASTGQGNTGELFF.

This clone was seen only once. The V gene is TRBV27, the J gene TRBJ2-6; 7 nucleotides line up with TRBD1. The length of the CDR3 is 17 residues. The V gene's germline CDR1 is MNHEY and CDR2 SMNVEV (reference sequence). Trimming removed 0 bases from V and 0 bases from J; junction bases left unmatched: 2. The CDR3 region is CASSLSDRPSGANVLTF. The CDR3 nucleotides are TGTGCCAGCAGTTTATCGGACAGGCCCTCTGGGGCCAACGTCCTGACTTTC. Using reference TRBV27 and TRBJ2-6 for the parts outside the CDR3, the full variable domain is EAQVTQNPRYLITVTGKKLTVTCSQNMNHEYMSWYRQDPGLGLRQIYYSMNVEVTDKGDVPEGYKVSRKEKRNFPLILESPSPNQTSLYFCASSLSDRPSGANVLTFGAGSRLTVL.

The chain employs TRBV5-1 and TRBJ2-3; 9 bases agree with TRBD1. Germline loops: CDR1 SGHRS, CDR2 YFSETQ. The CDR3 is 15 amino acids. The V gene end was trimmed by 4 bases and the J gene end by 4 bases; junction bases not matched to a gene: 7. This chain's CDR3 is CASSERGQGPDTQYF. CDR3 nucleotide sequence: TGCGCCAGCAGCGAGCGCGGACAGGGGCCAGATACGCAGTATTTT.

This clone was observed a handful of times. DNA of the CDR3: TGTGCCAGCAGCGCCGGGACTACGGGCACCGACGAGCAGTACTTC. This gives the protein CASSAGTTGTDEQYF. V and J are TRBV6-4 and TRBJ2-7, with 7 bases that match TRBD2. The CDR3 has 15 amino acids. Germline assignment: CDR1 MRHNA and CDR2 SNTAGT. Losses at the gene ends were 6 bases for V and 5 bases for J; bases not matched to a gene: 13.

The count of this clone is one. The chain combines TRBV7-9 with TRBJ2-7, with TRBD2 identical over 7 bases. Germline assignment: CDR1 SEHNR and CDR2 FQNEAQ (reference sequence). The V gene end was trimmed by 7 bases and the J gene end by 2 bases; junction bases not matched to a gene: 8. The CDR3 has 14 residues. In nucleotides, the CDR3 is TGTGCCAGCATCCCCCCGGCGGGGGCCTACGAGCAGTACTTC. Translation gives CASIPPAGAYEQYF.

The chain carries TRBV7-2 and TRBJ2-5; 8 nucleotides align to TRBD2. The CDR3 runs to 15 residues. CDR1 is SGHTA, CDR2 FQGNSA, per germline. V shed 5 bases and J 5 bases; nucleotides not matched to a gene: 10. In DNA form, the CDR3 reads TGTGCCAGCAGCCCCTACGGGGGGGCTCAGGAGACCCAGTACTTC. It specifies CASSPYGGAQETQYF.

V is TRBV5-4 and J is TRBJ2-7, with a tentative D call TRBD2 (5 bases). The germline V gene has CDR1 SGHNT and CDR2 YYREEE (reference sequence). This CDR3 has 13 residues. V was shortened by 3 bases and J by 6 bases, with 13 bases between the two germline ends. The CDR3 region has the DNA TGTGCCAGCAGCTACCCCGCGGGTACCGAGCAGTACTTC. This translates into CASSYPAGTEQYF.

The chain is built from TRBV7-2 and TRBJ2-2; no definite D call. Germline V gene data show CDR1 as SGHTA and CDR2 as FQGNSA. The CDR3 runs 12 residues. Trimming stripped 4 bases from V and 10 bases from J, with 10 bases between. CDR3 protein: CASSSKPMELFF. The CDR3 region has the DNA TGTGCCAGCAGCTCCAAGCCTATGGAGCTGTTTTTT.

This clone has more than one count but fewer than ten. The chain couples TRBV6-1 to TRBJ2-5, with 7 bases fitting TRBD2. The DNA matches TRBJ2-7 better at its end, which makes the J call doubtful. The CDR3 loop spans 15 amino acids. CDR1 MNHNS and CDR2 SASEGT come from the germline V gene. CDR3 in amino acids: CASRSKRGSSYEQYF. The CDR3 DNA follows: TGTGCCAGCAGGTCAAAGCGGGGAAGCTCCTACGAGCAGTACTTC.

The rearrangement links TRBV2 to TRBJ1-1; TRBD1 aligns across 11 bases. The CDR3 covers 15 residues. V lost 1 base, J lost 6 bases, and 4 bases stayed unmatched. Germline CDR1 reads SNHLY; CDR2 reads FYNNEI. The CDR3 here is CASSEEDRGRPEAFF. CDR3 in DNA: TGTGCCAGCAGTGAAGAGGACAGGGGGCGCCCTGAAGCTTTCTTT.

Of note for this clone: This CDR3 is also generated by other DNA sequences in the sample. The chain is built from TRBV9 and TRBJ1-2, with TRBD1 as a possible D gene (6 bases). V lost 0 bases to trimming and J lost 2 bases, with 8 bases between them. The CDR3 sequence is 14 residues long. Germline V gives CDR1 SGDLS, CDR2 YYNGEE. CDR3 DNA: TGTGCCAGCAGCGTAGGGACAGCCAACTATGGCTACACCTTC. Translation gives CASSVGTANYGYTF.

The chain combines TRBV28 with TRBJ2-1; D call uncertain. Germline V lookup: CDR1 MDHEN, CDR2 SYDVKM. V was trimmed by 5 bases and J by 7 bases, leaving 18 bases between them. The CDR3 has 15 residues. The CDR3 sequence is CASSPQPQESNEQFF. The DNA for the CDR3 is TGTGCCAGCAGTCCACAGCCTCAAGAAAGTAATGAGCAGTTCTTC.

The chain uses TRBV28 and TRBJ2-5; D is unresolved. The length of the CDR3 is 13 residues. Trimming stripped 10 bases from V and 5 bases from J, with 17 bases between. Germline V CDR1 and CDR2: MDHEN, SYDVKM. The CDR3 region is CATLEFLEETQYF. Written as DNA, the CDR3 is TGTGCCACCCTGGAGTTCCTGGAGGAGACCCAGTACTTC. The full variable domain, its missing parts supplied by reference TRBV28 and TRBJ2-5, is DVKVTQSSRYLVKRTGEKVFLECVQDMDHENMFWYRQDPGLGLRLIYFSYDVKMKEKGDIPEGYSVSREKKERFSLILESASTNQTSMYLCATLEFLEETQYFGPGTRLLVL.

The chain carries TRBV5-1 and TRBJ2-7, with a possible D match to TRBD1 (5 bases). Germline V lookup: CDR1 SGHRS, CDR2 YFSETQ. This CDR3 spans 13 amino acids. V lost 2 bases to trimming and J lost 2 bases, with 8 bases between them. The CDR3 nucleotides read TGCGCCAGCAGCTTAGGGGTCGCCTACGAGCAGTACTTC. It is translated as CASSLGVAYEQYF. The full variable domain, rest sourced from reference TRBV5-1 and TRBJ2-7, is KAGVTQTPRYLIKTRGQQVTLSCSPISGHRSVSWYQQTPGQGLQFLFEYFSETQRNKGNFPGRFSGRQFSNSRSEMNVSTLELGDSALYLCASSLGVAYEQYFGPGTRLTVT.